This T cell receptor (beta chain) was captured by sequencing in a study of patients and donors after allogeneic stem cell transplantation. CDR1 is DFQATT, CDR2 SNEGSKA, per germline (reference sequence). CDR3 length equals 10 residues. J gave up 11 bases and V 5 bases, and 3 bases lay outside the gene matches. A single record per CDR3 protein comes from TCRdb applying MiXCR to the RT-PCR reads. The table includes around 160,000 distinct CDR3 sequences, about 29% detected once. Sequencing used blood, either unsorted or a sorted T cell fraction (not recorded which). The chain couples TRBV20-1 to TRBJ2-1; TRBD2 matches 7 bases. This receptor was obtained from a human donor who was either an allogeneic HSCT recipient or a stem cell or donor lymphocyte infusion donor (not recorded which). It is not recorded whose cells these are; they may come from a transplant donor. The CDR3 DNA reads as TGCAGTGCTTACAGCGGGAAGCAGTTCTTC. Translated: CSAYSGKQFF.